The 9 T cell receptor beta chains below all came from one sample that was sequenced in a study of shared clonotypes between healthy human individuals (dated by TCRdb to 2018 to 2021). The receptor library was made with the immunoSEQ multiplex PCR assay. Here the immuneACCESS table is served through TCRdb, limited to in-frame sequences with V and J called. Missing clones are a known gap in these copies; in checked studies unresolved V genes cover under half, and the rest lacks a known reason. The table for this sample lists 400,000 to 500,000 clones; around 78% of them were counted only once. The ten largest clones represent 10% to 15% of the sample. Material for sequencing was PBMCs. These receptors were collected from a woman between 40 and 50 years old in good health. Some clones in this sample may be carry-over from other donors' samples.

The rearrangement joins TRBV10-3 to TRBJ2-2; 10 positions match TRBD2. The germline gives CDR1 ENHRY, CDR2 SYGVKD. The V and J ends lost 3 bases and 3 bases, in that order; junction bases with no gene match: 10. This CDR3 is built from 18 residues. CDR3 sequence reads: CAISDPASGRVYTGELFF. The CDR3 DNA sequence: TGTGCCATCAGTGACCCGGCTAGCGGGAGAGTATACACCGGGGAGCTGTTTTTT.

This clone was observed a few times. V is TRBV1 and J is TRBJ2-7. TRBV1 is shown as a pseudogene. This CDR3 is 10 amino acids long. CDR3: CTSSPYEQYF. Written as DNA, the CDR3 is TGCACCAGCAGCCCCTACGAGCAGTACTTC.

This sequence joins TRBV23-1 and TRBJ2-3, with D possibly matching TRBD1 (5 bases). TRBV23-1 is annotated as an ORF whose role is uncertain. The CDR3 consists of 14 residues. V shed 8 bases and J shed 1 base, with 13 bases lying between them. The CDR3 coding sequence is TGCGCCAGCGGGGCACAGCTAGGCACAGATACGCAGTATTTT. It is translated as CASGAQLGTDTQYF.

In this sample, this clone turned up once. A much larger clone lies a single base off, so this may be a read error. The V and J genes are TRBV5-1 and TRBJ2-2; a possible D gene is TRBD2 (6 bases). Germline V gene lookup returns CDR1 SGHRS and CDR2 YFSETQ. The CDR3 consists of 17 residues. The CDR3: CASSLAPGVERTGELLF. Here the CDR3 DNA reads TGCGCCAGCAGCTTGGCTCCGGGAGTAGAGAGGACCGGGGAGCTGCTTTTT.

J is TRBJ2-2 and V is TRBV4-2, with TRBD2 identical over 7 bases. The junction had 7 bases not matched to a gene; V was cut back by 1 base and J by 5 bases. The length of the CDR3 is 16 residues. The germline gives CDR1 LGHNA, CDR2 YNFKEQ. The DNA of the CDR3 is TGTGCCAGCAGCCAAGGGCATGGGGGAGGGACCGGGGAGCTGTTTTTT. Translating gives CASSQGHGGGTGELFF.

Concerning this clone itself: Its ends do not fully match the called genes, so a read error is possible. The J gene is TRBJ2-1, the V gene TRBV7-9, with D possibly being TRBD1 (6 bases). This CDR3 spans 18 amino acids. Germline V gives CDR1 SEHNR, CDR2 FQNEAQ (reference sequence). CDR3 in amino acids: CASSFRGDKLSSYNEQLF. CDR3 nucleotide sequence: TGTGCCAGCAGCTTCCGTGGGGACAAGCTTAGCTCCTACAATGAGCAGCTCTTC.

The chain couples TRBV6-4 to TRBJ2-7; D not resolved. The CDR3 is 14 amino acids. Per the germline V gene, CDR1 is MRHNA and CDR2 is SNTAGT. V was cut by 6 bases and J by 2 bases, with 14 bases left in between. DNA for the CDR3: TGTGCCAGCAGACAAGGGATACTTGCCTACGAGCAGTACTTC. Its protein is CASRQGILAYEQYF.

The rearrangement links TRBV19 to TRBJ1-1; no clear D gene. Germline V gene lookup returns CDR1 LNHDA and CDR2 SQIVND (reference sequence). The V and J ends lost 7 bases and 4 bases respectively, with 16 bases between them. This CDR3 is built from 14 residues. CDR3 amino acids: CASTRGGPGTEAFF. The CDR3 DNA reads as TGTGCCAGTACCCGTGGAGGGCCGGGCACTGAAGCTTTCTTT.

This clone has more than one count but fewer than ten. The chain links TRBV28 to TRBJ2-7; TRBD2 aligns across 9 bases. Germline CDR1 is MDHEN and CDR2 is SYDVKM. Germline trimming cut 6 bases from V and 0 bases from J; bases unmatched to any gene: 9. This CDR3 comprises 16 residues. The CDR3 bases are TGTGCCAGCAGGGGTAGACTAGCGGAAAGCTCCTACGAGCAGTACTTC. Translation: CASRGRLAESSYEQYF.